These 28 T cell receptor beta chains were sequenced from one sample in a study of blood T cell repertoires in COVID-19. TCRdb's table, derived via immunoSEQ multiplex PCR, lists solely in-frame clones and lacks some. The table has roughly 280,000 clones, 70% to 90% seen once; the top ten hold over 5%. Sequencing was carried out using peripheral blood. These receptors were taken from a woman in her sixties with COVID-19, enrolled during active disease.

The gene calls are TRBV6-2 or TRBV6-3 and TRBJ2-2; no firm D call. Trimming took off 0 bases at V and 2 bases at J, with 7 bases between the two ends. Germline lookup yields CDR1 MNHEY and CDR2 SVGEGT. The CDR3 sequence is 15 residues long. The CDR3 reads CASSYSTINTGELFF. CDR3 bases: TGTGCCAGCAGTTACTCGACAATTAACACCGGGGAGCTGTTTTTT.

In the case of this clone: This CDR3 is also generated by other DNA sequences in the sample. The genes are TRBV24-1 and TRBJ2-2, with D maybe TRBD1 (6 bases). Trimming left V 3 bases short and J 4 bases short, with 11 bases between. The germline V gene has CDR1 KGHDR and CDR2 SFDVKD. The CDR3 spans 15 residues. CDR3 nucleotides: TGTGCCACCAGTGATCCGGGACAAGTCACCGGGGAGCTGTTTTTT. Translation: CATSDPGQVTGELFF.

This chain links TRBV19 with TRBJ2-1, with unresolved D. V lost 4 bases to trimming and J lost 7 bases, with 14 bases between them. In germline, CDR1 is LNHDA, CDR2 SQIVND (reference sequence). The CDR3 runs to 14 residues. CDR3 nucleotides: TGTGCCAGTAGTAATGGCGGCCGGGTGAATGAGCAGTTCTTC. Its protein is CASSNGGRVNEQFF.

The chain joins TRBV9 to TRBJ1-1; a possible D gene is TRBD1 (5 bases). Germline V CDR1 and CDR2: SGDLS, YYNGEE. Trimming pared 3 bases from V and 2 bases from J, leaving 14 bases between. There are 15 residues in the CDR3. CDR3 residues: CASSATARQNTEAFF. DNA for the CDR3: TGTGCCAGCAGCGCGACAGCCCGGCAAAACACTGAAGCTTTCTTT.

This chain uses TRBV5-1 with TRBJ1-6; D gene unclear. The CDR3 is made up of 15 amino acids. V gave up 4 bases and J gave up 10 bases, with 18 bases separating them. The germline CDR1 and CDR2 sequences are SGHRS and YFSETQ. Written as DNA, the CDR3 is TGCGCCAGCAGCCCGGAGGGTAGTACGGGATCACCCCTCCACTTT. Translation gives CASSPEGSTGSPLHF.

CDR3 bases: TGTGCCAGCAGAAGGAACAGGGTTAGCGGGAGTGTGGGCGGGGAGCTGTTTTTT. Translating gives CASRRNRVSGSVGGELFF. This sequence joins TRBV27 and TRBJ2-2; the match to TRBD2 covers 9 bases. Per the germline V gene, CDR1 is MNHEY and CDR2 is SMNVEV (reference sequence). Unmatched junction bases numbered 18, after V lost 6 bases and J lost 7 bases. The CDR3 sequence is 18 residues long.

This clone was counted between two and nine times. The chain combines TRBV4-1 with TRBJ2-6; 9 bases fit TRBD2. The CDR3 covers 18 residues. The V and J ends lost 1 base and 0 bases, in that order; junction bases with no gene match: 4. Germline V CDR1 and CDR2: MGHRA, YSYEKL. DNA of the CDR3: TGCGCCAGCAGCCAAGTCCGACTAGCGGTCTCTGGGGCCAACGTCCTGACTTTC. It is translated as CASSQVRLAVSGANVLTF.

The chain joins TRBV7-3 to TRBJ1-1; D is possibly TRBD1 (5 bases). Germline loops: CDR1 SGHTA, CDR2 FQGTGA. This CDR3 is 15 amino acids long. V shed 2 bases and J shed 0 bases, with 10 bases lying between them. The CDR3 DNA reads TGTGCCAGCAGCTTATCGGGGGAGATGAACACTGAAGCTTTCTTT. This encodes CASSLSGEMNTEAFF. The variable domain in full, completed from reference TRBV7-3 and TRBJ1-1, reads GAGVSQTPSNKVTEKGKYVELRCDPISGHTALYWYRQSLGQGPEFLIYFQGTGAADDSGLPNDRFFAVRPEGSVSTLKIQRTERGDSAVYLCASSLSGEMNTEAFFGQGTRLTVV.

The DNA of the CDR3 is TGTGCCAGCAGTCTCACATTTAACACTGAAGCTTTCTTT. It codes for CASSLTFNTEAFF. The chain recombines TRBV28 with TRBJ1-1, with no clear D. This CDR3 is 13 amino acids long. The V and J ends lost 5 bases and 2 bases respectively, with 9 bases between them. Germline-derived CDR1 and CDR2 are MDHEN and SYDVKM. Using reference TRBV28 and TRBJ1-1 for the parts outside the CDR3, the full variable domain is DVKVTQSSRYLVKRTGEKVFLECVQDMDHENMFWYRQDPGLGLRLIYFSYDVKMKEKGDIPEGYSVSREKKERFSLILESASTNQTSMYLCASSLTFNTEAFFGQGTRLTVV.

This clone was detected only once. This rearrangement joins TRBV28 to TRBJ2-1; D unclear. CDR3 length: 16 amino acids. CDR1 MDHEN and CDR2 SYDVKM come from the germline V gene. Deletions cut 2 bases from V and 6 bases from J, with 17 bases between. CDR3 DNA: TGTGCCAGCAGTTTAAGTGTTACCCCTTTACTCAATGAGCAGTTCTTC. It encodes CASSLSVTPLLNEQFF.

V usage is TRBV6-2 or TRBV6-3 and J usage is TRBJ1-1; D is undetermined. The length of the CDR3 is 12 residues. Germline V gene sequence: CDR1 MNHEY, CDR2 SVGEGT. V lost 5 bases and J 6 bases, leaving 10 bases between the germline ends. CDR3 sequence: CASSTPSAEAFF. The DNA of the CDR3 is TGTGCCAGCAGTACCCCGTCGGCTGAAGCTTTCTTT.

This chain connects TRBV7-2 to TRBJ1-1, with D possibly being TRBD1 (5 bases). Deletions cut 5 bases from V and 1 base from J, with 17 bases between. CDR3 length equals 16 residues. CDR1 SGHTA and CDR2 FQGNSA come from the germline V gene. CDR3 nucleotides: TGTGCCAGCAGCCGCACTAGGGGCGGGAAGAACACTGAAGCTTTCTTT. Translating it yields CASSRTRGGKNTEAFF.

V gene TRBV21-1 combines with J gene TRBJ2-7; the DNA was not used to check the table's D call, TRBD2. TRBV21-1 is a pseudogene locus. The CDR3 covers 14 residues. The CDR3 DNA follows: TGTGCCAGCAGCAAGCGGGCGAGTGGGTACGAGCAGTACTTC. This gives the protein CASSKRASGYEQYF.

The CDR3 loop reads CASSDDSTNQPQHF. The CDR3 nucleotides are TGTGCCAGCAGCGACGACAGCACAAATCAGCCCCAGCATTTT. The rearrangement links TRBV5-4 to TRBJ1-5; the D gene is possibly TRBD1 (5 bases). The CDR3 consists of 14 residues. V was shortened by 4 bases and J by 4 bases, with 12 bases between the two germline ends. Germline V CDR1 and CDR2: SGHNT, YYREEE (reference sequence).

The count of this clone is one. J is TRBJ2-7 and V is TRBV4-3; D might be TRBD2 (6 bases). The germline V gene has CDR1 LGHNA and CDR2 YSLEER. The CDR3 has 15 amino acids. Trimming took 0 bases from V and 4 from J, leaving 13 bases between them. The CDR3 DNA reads TGCGCCAGCAGCCAAGAAGTAGTAGCGGCATACGAGCAGTACTTC. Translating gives CASSQEVVAAYEQYF.

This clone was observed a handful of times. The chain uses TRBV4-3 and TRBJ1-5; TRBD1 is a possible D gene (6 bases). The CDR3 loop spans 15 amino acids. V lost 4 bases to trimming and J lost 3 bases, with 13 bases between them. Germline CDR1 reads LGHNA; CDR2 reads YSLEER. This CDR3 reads CASSPMTGVNQPQHF. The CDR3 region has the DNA TGCGCCAGCAGCCCAATGACAGGCGTCAATCAGCCCCAGCATTTT.

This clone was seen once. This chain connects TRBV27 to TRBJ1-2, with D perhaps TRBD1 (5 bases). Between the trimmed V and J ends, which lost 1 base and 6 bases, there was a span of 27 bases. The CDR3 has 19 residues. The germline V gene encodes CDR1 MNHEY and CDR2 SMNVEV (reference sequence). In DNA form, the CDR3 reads TGTGCCAGCAGTTTATTTATCCTGGCTGGAGGGAGGGGCGCGCATGGCTACACCTTC. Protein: CASSLFILAGGRGAHGYTF.

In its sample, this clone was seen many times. The CDR3 loop is CASSFVQGYGSQPQHF. CDR3 bases: TGTGCCAGCAGCTTTGTACAGGGGTATGGCAGTCAGCCCCAGCATTTT. This chain uses TRBV7-2 with TRBJ1-5; 7 positions agree with TRBD1. This CDR3 has 16 amino acids. The germline gives CDR1 SGHTA, CDR2 FQGNSA. V shed 3 bases, J shed 6 bases, and the junction held 11 bases outside the gene matches.

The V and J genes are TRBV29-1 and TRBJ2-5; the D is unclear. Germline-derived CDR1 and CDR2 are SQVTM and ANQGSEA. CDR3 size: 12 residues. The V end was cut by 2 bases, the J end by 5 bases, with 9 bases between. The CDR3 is CSVELVGETQYF. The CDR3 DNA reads TGCAGCGTTGAATTGGTCGGGGAGACCCAGTACTTC.

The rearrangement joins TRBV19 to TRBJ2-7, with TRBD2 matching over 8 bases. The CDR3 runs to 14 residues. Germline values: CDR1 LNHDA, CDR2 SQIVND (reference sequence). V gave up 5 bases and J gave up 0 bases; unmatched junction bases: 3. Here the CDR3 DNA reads TGTGCCAGTAGTGGCGGGGGGTTCTCCTACGAGCAGTACTTC. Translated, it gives CASSGGGFSYEQYF.

CDR3 coding DNA: TGCACCAGCAGCCTTACGACTAGCGGGAGGTCCGTTGGGGCCAACGTCCTGACTTTC. Amino acid sequence: CTSSLTTSGRSVGANVLTF. The chain joins TRBV1 to TRBJ2-6; the table's D call, TRBD2, has no DNA check behind it. TRBV1 is a pseudogene segment. This CDR3 comprises 19 residues.

In DNA form, the CDR3 reads TGTGCCAGCAGCGTACCGAGGCCGCAGTTCTTC. Its translation is CASSVPRPQFF. This chain uses TRBV2 with TRBJ2-1; D not certain. The V and J ends lost 6 bases and 12 bases respectively, with 12 bases between them. The CDR3 consists of 11 residues. CDR1 is SNHLY, CDR2 FYNNEI, per germline.

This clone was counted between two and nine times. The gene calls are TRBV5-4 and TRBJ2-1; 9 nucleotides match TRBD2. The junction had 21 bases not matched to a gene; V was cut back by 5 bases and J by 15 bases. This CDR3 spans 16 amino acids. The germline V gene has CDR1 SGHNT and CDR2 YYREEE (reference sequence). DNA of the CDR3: TGTGCCAGCAGGGAGGCGAGGGCTAGCGGGGATCGGGGCGGGTTCTTC. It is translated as CASREARASGDRGGFF.

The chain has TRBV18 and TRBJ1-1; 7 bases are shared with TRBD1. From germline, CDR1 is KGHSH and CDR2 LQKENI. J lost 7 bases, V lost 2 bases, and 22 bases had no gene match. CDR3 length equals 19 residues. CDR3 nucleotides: TGTGCCAGCTCACCAGCCGCAAATAGGCTAGGGGGCGAAATCAATGAAGCTTTCTTT. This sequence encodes CASSPAANRLGGEINEAFF.

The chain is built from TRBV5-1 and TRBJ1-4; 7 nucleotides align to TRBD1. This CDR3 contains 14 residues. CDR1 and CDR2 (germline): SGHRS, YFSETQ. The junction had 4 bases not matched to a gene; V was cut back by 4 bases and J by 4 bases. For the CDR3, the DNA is TGCGCCAGCAGCCAGGGGGTTGGTAATGAAAAACTGTTTTTT. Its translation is CASSQGVGNEKLFF.

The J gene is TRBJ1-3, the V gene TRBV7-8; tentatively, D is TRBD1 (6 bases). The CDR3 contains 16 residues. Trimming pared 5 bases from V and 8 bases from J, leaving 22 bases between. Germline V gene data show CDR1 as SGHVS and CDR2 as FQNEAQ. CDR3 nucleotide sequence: TGTGCCAGCAGCCCCGGGGGGGGCACACGAGGAGACACCATATATTTT. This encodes CASSPGGGTRGDTIYF.

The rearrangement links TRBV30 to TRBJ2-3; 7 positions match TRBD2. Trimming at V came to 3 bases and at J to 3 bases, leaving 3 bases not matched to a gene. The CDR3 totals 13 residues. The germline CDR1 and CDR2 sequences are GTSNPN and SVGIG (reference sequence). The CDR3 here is CAWRVGGTDTQYF. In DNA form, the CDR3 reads TGTGCCTGGAGGGTCGGGGGGACAGATACGCAGTATTTT.

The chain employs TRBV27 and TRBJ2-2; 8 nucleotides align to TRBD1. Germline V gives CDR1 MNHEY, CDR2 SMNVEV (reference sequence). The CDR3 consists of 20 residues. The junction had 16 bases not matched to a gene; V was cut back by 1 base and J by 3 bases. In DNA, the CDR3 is TGTGCCAGCAGTTTATTCGGGGGAAACAGGGGGTCGATACACACCGGGGAGCTGTTTTTT. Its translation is CASSLFGGNRGSIHTGELFF.